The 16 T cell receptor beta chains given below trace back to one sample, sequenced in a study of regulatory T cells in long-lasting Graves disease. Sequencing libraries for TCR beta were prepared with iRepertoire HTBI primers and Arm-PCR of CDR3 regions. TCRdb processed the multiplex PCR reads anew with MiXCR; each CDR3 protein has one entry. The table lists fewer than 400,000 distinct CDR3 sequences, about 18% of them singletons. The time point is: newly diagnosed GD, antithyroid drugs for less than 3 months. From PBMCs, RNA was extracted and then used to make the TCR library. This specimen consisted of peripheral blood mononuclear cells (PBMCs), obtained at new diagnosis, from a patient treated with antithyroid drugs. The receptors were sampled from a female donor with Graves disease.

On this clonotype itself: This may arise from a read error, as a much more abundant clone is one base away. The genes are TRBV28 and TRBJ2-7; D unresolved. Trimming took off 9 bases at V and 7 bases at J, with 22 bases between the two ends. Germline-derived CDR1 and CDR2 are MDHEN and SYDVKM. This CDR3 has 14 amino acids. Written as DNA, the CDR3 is TGTGCCAGTAAAAAATCGAGCTCCTACAATGAGCAGTACTTC. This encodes CASKKSSSYNEQYF.

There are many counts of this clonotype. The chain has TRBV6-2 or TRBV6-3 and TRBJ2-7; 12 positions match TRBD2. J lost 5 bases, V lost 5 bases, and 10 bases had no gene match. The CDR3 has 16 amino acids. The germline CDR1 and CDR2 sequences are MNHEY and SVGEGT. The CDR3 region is CASSGPLAGGFHEQYF. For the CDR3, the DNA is TGTGCCAGCAGTGGACCACTAGCGGGAGGATTCCACGAGCAGTACTTC.

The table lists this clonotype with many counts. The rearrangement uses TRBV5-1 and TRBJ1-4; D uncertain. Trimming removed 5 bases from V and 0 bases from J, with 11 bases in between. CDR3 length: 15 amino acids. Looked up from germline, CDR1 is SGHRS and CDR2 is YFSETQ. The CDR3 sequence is CASRPDFATNEKLFF. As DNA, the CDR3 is TGCGCCAGCAGGCCAGACTTTGCAACTAATGAAAAACTGTTTTTT.

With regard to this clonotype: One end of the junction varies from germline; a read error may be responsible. CDR3: CAWSARGDTEAFF. The CDR3 region has the DNA TGCGCCTGGAGTGCACGGGGGGACACTGAAGCTTTCTTT. The chain combines TRBV30 with TRBJ1-1; possible D gene TRBD1, 5 bases. From germline, CDR1 is GTSNPN and CDR2 SVGIG (reference sequence). CDR3 length: 13 residues.

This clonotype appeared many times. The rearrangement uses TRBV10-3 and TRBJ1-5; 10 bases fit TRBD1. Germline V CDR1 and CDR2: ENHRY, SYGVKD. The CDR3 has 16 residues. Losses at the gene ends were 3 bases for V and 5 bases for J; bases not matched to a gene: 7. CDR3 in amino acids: CAISDPDRGPYQPQHF. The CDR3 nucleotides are TGTGCCATCAGTGACCCCGACAGGGGGCCCTATCAGCCCCAGCATTTT.

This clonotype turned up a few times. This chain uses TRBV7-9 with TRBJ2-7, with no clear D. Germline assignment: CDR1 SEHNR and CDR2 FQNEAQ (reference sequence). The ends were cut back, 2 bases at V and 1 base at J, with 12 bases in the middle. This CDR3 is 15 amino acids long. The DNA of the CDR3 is TGTGCCAGCAGCTTAAGGGCGGCTGGTTCCTACGAGCAGTACTTC. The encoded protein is CASSLRAAGSYEQYF. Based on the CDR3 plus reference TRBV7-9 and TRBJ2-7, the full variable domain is DTGVSQNPRHKITKRGQNVTFRCDPISEHNRLYWYRQTLGQGPEFLTYFQNEAQLEKSRLLSDRFSAERPKGSFSTLEIQRTEQGDSAMYLCASSLRAAGSYEQYFGPGTRLTVT.

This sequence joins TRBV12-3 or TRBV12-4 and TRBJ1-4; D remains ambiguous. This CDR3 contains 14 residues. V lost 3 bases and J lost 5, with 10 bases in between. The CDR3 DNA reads TGTGCCAGCAGTTTTTCGGCCCTGAATGAAAAACTGTTTTTT. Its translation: CASSFSALNEKLFF.

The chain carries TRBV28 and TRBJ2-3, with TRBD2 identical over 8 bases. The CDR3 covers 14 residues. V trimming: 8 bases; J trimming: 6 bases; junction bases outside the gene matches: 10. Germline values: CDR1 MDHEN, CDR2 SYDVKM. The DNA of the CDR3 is TGTGCCAGCGCCGGGGGGGAGTGGGCGGATACGCAGTATTTT. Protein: CASAGGEWADTQYF.

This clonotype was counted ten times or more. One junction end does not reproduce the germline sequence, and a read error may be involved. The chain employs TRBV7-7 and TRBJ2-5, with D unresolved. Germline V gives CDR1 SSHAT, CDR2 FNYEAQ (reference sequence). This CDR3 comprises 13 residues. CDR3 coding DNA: TGTGCTAGCAGCTTAGTTATTCAAGAGACCCAGTACTTC. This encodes CASSLVIQETQYF.

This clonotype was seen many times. As DNA, the CDR3 is TGTGCCACCAGTGATCGGGACAGGGGGGACACCGGGGAGCTGTTTTTT. Its translation is CATSDRDRGDTGELFF. This sequence joins TRBV24-1 and TRBJ2-2; 11 bases match TRBD1. After removal of 3 bases from V and 3 bases from J, the junction contained 2 bases not matched to a gene. This CDR3 contains 16 residues. Germline CDR1 reads KGHDR; CDR2 reads SFDVKD.

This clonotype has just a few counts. In DNA, the CDR3 is TGTGCCAGCAGTTACACAGGGCCCTACGAGCAGTACTTC. This translates into CASSYTGPYEQYF. The chain is built from TRBV6-2 or TRBV6-3 and TRBJ2-7; D is perhaps TRBD1 (6 bases). Trimming shortened V by 2 bases and J by 2 bases, and 7 bases separated the two germline ends. Per germline, CDR1 MNHEY and CDR2 SVGEGT. This CDR3 comprises 13 residues.

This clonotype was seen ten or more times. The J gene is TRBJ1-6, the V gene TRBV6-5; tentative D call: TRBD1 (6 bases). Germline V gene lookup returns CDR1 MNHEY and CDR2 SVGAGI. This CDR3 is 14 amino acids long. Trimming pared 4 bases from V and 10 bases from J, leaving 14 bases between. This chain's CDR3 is CASSFDAQGSPLHF. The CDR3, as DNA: TGTGCCAGCAGTTTCGATGCCCAGGGGTCACCCCTCCACTTT.

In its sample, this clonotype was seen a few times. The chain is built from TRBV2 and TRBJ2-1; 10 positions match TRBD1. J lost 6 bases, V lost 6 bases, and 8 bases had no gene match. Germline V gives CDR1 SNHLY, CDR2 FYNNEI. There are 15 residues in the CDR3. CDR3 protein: CASSYRDRGINEQFF. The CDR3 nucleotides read TGTGCCAGCAGCTACCGGGACAGGGGAATCAATGAGCAGTTCTTC. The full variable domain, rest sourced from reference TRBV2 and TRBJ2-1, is EPEVTQTPSHQVTQMGQEVILRCVPISNHLYFYWYRQILGQKVEFLVSFYNNEISEKSEIFDDQFSVERPDGSNFTLKIRSTKLEDSAMYFCASSYRDRGINEQFFGPGTRLTVL.

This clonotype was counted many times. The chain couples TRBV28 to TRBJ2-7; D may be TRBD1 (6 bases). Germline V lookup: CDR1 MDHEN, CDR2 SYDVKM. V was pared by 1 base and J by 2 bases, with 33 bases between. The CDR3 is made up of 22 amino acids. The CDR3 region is CASSLSDATRFLRQVPTYEQYF. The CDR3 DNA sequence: TGTGCCAGCAGTTTATCGGACGCAACACGGTTTCTGAGACAGGTCCCCACCTACGAGCAGTACTTC. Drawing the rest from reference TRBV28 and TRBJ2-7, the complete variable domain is DVKVTQSSRYLVKRTGEKVFLECVQDMDHENMFWYRQDPGLGLRLIYFSYDVKMKEKGDIPEGYSVSREKKERFSLILESASTNQTSMYLCASSLSDATRFLRQVPTYEQYFGPGTRLTVT.

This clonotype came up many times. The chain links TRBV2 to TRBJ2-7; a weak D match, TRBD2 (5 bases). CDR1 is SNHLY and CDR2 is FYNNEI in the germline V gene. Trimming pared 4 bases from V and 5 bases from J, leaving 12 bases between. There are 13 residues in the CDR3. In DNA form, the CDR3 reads TGTGCCAGCAGTGGGCCCGGGGTCGACGAGCAGTACTTC. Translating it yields CASSGPGVDEQYF.

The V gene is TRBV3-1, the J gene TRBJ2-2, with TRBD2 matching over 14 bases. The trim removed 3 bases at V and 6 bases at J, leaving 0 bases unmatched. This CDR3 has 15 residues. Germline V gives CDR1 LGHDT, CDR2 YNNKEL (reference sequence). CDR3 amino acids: CASSQGLAGAGELFF. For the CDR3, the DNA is TGTGCCAGCAGCCAGGGACTAGCGGGAGCCGGGGAGCTGTTTTTT.